This T cell receptor (beta chain) was profiled in a study of vaccination effects on CD4 cells after COVID-19. Viral peptide pool expansion of antigen-specific CD4+ T cells preceded sequencing in the ViraFEST assay. Isolation of CD4+ T cells took place after 10 days of culture. Two-dose BNT162b2 or mRNA-1273 vaccination was given to participants. CDR3 length: 15 amino acids. Generated by immunoSEQ multiplex PCR, the TCRdb table keeps only in-frame clones and is missing some. The sample has some 40,000 clones; about 80% are singletons. Comments on this clone: The antigen is undetermined.

The specimen comprised CD4+ T cells from PBMCs cultured with HCoV-NL63 spike peptides, sampled after COVID-19 vaccination. J is TRBJ1-2 and V is TRBV21-1. TRBV21-1 is designated a pseudogene. The origin of this receptor is a human donor who received a COVID-19 vaccine. Some clones in this sample may be carry-over from other donors' samples. The CDR3 region is CASSMVRNWNYGYTF. CDR3 in DNA: TGTGCCAGCAGCATGGTTCGAAATTGGAACTATGGCTACACCTTC.